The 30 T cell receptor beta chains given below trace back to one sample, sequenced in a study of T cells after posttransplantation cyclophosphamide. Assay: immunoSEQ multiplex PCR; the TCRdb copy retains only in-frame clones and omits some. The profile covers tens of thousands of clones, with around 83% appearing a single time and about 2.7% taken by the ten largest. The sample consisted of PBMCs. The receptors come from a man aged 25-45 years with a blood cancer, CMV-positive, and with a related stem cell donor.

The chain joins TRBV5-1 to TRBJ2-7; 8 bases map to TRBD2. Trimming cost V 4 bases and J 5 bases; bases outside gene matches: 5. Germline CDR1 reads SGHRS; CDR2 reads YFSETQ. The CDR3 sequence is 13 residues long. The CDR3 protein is CASSPRGGDEQYF. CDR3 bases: TGCGCCAGCAGCCCACGGGGGGGAGACGAGCAGTACTTC.

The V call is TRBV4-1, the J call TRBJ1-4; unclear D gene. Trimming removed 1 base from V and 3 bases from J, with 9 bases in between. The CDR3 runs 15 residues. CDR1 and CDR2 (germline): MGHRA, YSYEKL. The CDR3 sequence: CASSQGLEANEKLFF. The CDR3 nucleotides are TGCGCCAGCAGCCAAGGCCTTGAGGCTAATGAAAAACTGTTTTTT.

In DNA form, the CDR3 reads TGTGCCAGTAGGGGACAGGGGAACCGATTAGTACAGTTCTTC. It is translated as CASRGQGNRLVQFF. The chain is built from TRBV19 and TRBJ2-1, with 10 bases matching TRBD1. CDR1 is LNHDA, CDR2 SQIVND, per germline (reference sequence). Trimming took 6 bases from V and 13 from J; bases not matched to a gene: 12. This CDR3 has 14 amino acids.

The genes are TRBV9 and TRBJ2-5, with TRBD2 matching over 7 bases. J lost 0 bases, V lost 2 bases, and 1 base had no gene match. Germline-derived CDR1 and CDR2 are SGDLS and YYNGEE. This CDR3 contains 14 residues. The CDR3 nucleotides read TGTGCCAGCAGCGTTAGCGGGTACCAAGAGACCCAGTACTTC. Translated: CASSVSGYQETQYF.

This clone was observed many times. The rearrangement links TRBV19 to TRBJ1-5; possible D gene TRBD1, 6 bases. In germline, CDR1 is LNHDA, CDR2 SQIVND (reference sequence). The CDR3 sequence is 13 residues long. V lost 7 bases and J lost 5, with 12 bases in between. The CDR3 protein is CASKFRGDQPQHF. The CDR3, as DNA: TGTGCCAGTAAGTTCAGGGGTGATCAGCCCCAGCATTTT.

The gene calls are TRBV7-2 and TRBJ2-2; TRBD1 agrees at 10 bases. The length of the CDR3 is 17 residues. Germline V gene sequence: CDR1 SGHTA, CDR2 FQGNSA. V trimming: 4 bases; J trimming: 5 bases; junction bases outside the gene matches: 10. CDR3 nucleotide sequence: TGTGCCAGCAGCTCTCCCGAGACAGGGGGCAGAACCGGGGAGCTGTTTTTT. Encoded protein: CASSSPETGGRTGELFF. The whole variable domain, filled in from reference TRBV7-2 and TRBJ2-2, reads GAGVSQSPSNKVTEKGKDVELRCDPISGHTALYWYRQSLGQGLEFLIYFQGNSAPDKSGLPSDRFSAERTGGSVSTLTIQRTQQEDSAVYLCASSSPETGGRTGELFFGEGSRLTVL.

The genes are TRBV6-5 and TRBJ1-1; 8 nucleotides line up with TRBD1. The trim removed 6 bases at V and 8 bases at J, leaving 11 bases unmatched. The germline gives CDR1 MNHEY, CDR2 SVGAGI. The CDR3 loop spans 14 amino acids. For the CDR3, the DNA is TGTGCCAGCAGATTAACAGGGGGGAACGTGGAAGCTTTCTTT. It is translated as CASRLTGGNVEAFF.

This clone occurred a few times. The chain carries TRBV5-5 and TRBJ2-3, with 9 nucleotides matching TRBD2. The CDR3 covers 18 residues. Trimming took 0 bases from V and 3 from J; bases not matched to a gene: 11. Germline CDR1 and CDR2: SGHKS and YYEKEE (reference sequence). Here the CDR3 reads CASSLGPTTSGGTDTQYF. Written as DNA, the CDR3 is TGTGCCAGCAGCTTGGGCCCGACGACTAGCGGTGGAACAGATACGCAGTATTTT.

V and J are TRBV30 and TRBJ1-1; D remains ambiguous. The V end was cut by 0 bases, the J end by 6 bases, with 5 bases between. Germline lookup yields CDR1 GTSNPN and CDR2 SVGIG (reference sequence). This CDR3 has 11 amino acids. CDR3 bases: TGTGCCTGGAGTGTGGCGGCTGAAGCTTTCTTT. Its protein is CAWSVAAEAFF. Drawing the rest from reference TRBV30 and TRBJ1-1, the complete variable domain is SQTIHQWPATLVQPVGSPLSLECTVEGTSNPNLYWYRQAAGRGLQLLFYSVGIGQISSEVPQNLSASRPQDRQFILSSKKLLLSDSGFYLCAWSVAAEAFFGQGTRLTVV.

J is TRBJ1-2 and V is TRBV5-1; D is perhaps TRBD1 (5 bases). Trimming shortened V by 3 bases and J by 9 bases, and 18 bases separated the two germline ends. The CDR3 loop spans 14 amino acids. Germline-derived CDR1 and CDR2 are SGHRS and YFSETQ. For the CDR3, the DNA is TGCGCCAGCAGCTACGGCAGGGAAATACGGCGCTACACCTTC. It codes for CASSYGREIRRYTF.

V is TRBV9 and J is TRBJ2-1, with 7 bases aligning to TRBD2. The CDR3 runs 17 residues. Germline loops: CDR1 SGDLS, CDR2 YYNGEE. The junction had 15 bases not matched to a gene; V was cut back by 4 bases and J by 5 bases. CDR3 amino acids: CASSSHPPGLADNEQFF. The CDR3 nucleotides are TGTGCCAGCAGCTCCCACCCCCCGGGGCTAGCGGACAATGAGCAGTTCTTC.

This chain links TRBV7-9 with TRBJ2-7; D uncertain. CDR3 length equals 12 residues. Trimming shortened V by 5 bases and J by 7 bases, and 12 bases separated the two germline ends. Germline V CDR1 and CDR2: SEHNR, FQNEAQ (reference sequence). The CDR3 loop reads CASSRVMNEQYF. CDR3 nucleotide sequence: TGTGCCAGCAGCCGGGTAATGAATGAGCAGTACTTC.

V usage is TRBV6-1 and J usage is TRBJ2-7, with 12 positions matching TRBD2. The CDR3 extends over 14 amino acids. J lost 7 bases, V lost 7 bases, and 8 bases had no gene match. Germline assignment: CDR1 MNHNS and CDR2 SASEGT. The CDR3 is CASKASGRAKEQYF. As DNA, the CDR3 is TGTGCCAGCAAGGCTAGCGGGAGGGCCAAGGAGCAGTACTTC.

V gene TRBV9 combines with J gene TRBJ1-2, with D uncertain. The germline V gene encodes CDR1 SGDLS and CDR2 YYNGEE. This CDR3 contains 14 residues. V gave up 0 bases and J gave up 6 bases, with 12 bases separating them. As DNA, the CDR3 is TGTGCCAGCAGCGTAGTTGGCAGGAGGAATGGCTACACCTTC. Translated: CASSVVGRRNGYTF.

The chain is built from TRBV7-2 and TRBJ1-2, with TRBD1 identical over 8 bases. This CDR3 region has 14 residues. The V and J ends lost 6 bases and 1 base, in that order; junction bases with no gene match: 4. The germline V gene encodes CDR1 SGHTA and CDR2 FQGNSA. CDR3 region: CASSPTGGNYGYTF. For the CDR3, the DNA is TGTGCCAGCAGTCCTACAGGGGGTAACTATGGCTACACCTTC.

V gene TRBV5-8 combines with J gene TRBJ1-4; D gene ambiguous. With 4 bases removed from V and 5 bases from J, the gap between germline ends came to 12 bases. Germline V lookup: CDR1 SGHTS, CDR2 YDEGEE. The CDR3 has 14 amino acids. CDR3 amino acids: CASSRTDENEKLFF. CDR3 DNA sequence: TGTGCCAGCAGCCGAACAGACGAAAATGAAAAACTGTTTTTT. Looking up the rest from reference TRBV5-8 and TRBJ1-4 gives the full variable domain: EAGVTQSPTHLIKTRGQQATLRCSPISGHTSVYWYQQALGLGLQFLLWYDEGEERNRGNFPPRFSGRQFPNYSSELNVNALELEDSALYLCASSRTDENEKLFFGSGTQLSVL.

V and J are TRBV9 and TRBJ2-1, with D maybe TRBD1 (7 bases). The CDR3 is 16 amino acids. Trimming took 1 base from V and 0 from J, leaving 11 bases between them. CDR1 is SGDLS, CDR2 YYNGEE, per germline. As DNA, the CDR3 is TGTGCCAGCAGCGTATCAGGGGGAGGCTCCTACAATGAGCAGTTCTTC. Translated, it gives CASSVSGGGSYNEQFF.

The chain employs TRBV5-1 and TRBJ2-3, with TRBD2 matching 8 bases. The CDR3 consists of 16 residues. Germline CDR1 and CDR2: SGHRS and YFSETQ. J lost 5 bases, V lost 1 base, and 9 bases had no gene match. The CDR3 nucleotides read TGCGCCAGCAGCTTGTGTAGGACTAGCTCAAGAGATACGCAGTATTTT. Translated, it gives CASSLCRTSSRDTQYF.

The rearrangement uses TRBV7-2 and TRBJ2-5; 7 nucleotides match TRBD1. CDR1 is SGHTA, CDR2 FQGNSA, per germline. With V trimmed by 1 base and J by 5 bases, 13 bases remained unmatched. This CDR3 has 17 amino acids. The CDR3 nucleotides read TGTGCCAGCAGCTTAGAAGGAACGGAGCTCAGGGGGGAGACCCAGTACTTC. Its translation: CASSLEGTELRGETQYF.

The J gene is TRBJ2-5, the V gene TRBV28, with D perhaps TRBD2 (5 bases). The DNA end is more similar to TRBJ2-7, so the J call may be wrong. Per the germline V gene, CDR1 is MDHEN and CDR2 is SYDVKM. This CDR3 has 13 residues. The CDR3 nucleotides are TGTGCCACTACGAAGACGGGGTCCTACGAGCAGTACTTC. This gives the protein CATTKTGSYEQYF.

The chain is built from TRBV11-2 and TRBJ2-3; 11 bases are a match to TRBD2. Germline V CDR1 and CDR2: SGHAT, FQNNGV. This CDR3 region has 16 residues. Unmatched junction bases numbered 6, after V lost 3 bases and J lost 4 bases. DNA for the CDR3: TGTGCCAGCAGCTTTAGCGGGAGGGCCTTATCAGATACGCAGTATTTT. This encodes CASSFSGRALSDTQYF.

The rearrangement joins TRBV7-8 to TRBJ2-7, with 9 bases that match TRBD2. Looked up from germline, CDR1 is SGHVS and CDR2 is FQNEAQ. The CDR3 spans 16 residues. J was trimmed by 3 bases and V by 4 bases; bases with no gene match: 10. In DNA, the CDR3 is TGTGCCAGCAGCTCCCGCCGACTAGCGGTTAACTACGAGCAGTACTTC. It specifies CASSSRRLAVNYEQYF.

The chain's CDR3 is CASSQGGTSTETQYF. For the CDR3, the DNA is TGCGCCAGCAGCCAAGGAGGGACTAGCACTGAGACCCAGTACTTC. The chain has TRBV4-1 and TRBJ2-5; 9 bases are a match to TRBD2. Germline CDR1 and CDR2: MGHRA and YSYEKL. The J segment lost 5 bases and the V segment lost 1 base, leaving 5 bases of the junction unmatched. The CDR3 covers 15 residues.

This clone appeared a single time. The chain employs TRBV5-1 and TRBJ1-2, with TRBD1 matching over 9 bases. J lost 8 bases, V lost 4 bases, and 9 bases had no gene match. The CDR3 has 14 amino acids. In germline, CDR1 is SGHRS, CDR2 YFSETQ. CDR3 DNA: TGCGCCAGCAGCATGACAGGGGGTGTAGAGGGCTACACCTTC. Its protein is CASSMTGGVEGYTF. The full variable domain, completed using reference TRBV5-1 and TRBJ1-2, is KAGVTQTPRYLIKTRGQQVTLSCSPISGHRSVSWYQQTPGQGLQFLFEYFSETQRNKGNFPGRFSGRQFSNSRSEMNVSTLELGDSALYLCASSMTGGVEGYTFGSGTRLTVV.

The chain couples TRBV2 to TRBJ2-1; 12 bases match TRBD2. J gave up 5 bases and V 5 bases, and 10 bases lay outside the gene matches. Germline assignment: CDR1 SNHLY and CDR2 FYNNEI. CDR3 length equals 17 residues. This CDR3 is CASSPHLGLAGNNEQFF. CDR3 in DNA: TGTGCCAGCAGTCCACACCTGGGACTAGCGGGCAACAATGAGCAGTTCTTC.

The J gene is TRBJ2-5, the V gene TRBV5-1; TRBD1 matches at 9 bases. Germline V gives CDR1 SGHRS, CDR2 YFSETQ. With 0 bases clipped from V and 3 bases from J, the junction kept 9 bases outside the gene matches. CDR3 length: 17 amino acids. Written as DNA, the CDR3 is TGCGCCAGCAGCTTGGGAGGTTTAACAGGGGGCGAAGAGACCCAGTACTTC. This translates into CASSLGGLTGGEETQYF.

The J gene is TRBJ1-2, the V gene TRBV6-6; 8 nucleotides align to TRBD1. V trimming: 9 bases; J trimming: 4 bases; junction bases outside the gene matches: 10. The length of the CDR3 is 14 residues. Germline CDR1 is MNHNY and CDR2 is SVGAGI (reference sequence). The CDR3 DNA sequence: TGTGCCAGTAATCAGGGGGCGCTGACCTATGGCTACACCTTC. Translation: CASNQGALTYGYTF.

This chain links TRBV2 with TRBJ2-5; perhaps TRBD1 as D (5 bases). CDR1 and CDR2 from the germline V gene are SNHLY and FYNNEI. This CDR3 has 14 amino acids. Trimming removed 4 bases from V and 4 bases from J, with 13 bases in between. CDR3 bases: TGTGCCAGCAGTGGAGAAAGGGGATCAGAGACCCAGTACTTC. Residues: CASSGERGSETQYF.

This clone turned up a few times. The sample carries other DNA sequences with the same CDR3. CDR3 sequence: CASSRQSSYNEQFF. CDR3 in DNA: TGTGCCAGCAGTAGACAGAGCTCCTACAATGAGCAGTTCTTC. V usage is TRBV6-5 and J usage is TRBJ2-1; D perhaps matches TRBD1 (5 bases). Trimming cost V 5 bases and J 0 bases, with 8 bases left between them. In germline, CDR1 is MNHEY, CDR2 SVGAGI. This CDR3 contains 14 residues.

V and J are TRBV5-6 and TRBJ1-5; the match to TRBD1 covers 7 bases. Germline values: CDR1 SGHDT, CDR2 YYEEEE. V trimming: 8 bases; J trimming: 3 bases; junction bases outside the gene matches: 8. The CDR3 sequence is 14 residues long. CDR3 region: CARPAQGSNQPQHF. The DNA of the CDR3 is TGTGCCAGGCCGGCACAGGGGTCCAATCAGCCCCAGCATTTT. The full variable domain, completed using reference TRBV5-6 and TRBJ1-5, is DAGVTQSPTHLIKTRGQQVTLRCSPKSGHDTVSWYQQALGQGPQFIFQYYEEEERQRGNFPDRFSGHQFPNYSSELNVNALLLGDSALYLCARPAQGSNQPQHFGDGTRLSIL.